This TCR beta chain was captured in a study of vaccination effects on CD4 cells after COVID-19. Overall study results and limits: There was only 1 of 255 vaccine-induced clones in healthy vaccinees that cross-reacted with common cold coronaviruses.

ViraFEST assay sequencing came after antigen-specific CD4+ T cells were expanded with viral peptide pools. Culture proceeded for 10 days, and CD4+ T cells were then isolated. Vaccine recipients, nucleocapsid antibody negative, had no prior SARS-CoV-2 infection. Every well housed around 2.1 million PBMC, which grew in culture alongside around 11 IU/ml IL-2 and approximately 10 ug/ml peptides. Note on this clone: The antigen is undetermined.

Profiling relied on immunoSEQ multiplex PCR, and the TCRdb table lists in-frame clones only, not all of them. The profile shows tens of thousands of clones, around 75% of them singletons. The CDR3 runs to 17 residues. V shed 6 bases and J 0 bases; nucleotides not matched to a gene: 13. Germline lookup yields CDR1 MDHEN and CDR2 SYDVKM. The chain uses TRBV28 and TRBJ1-1, with 7 bases that match TRBD1. Sequencing was performed on CD4+ T cells from PBMCs cultured with HCoV-NL63 spike peptides, taken before COVID-19 vaccination. This receptor was taken from a human donor who received a COVID-19 vaccine. CDR3 DNA: TGTGCCAGCAGCTTTTGGGACAGCGGTGGGTTGAACACTGAAGCTTTCTTT. Protein sequence: CASSFWDSGGLNTEAFF.